The 28 T cell receptor beta chains below were found in one sample sequenced in a study of shared T cell receptors in the human thymus (dated by TCRdb to the early 2020s). The method was the immunoSEQ multiplex PCR assay. In its TCRdb copy, this immuneACCESS table keeps in-frame sequences only and misses some clones. Where compared with another copy, unresolved V genes explain less than half of these, and the others have no known cause. This sample comprises over 450,000 clones, around 82% of them detected only once. The top ten hold less than 0.015% of the sample. These data are also associated with another study on human thymus T cells.

Sequencing was performed on thymocytes. The receptors come from a boy younger than two with a congenital heart defect. Donor details come from another sample of the same person, matched by shared clones.

The V call is TRBV19, the J call TRBJ2-1; D remains ambiguous. Germline V CDR1 and CDR2: LNHDA, SQIVND (reference sequence). The V end lost 1 base, the J end lost 7 bases, and 11 bases lay between the germline ends. There are 14 residues in the CDR3. CDR3 in DNA: TGTGCCAGTAGTATAGGGAGCGCTATTAATGAGCAGTTCTTC. Translated: CASSIGSAINEQFF. The complete variable domain, with remaining parts taken from reference TRBV19 and TRBJ2-1, reads DGGITQSPKYLFRKEGQNVTLSCEQNLNHDAMYWYRQDPGQGLRLIYYSQIVNDFQKGDIAEGYSVSREKKESFPLTVTSAQKNPTAFYLCASSIGSAINEQFFGPGTRLTVL.

This clone was picked up a small number of times. V is TRBV19 and J is TRBJ2-7, with unresolved D. The V end lost 3 bases, the J end lost 3 bases, and 12 bases lay between the germline ends. CDR1 is LNHDA, CDR2 SQIVND, per germline (reference sequence). This CDR3 comprises 14 residues. The CDR3 DNA follows: TGTGCCAGTAGTATCTCAGAGCGTAACTACGAGCAGTACTTC. This codes for CASSISERNYEQYF.

V and J are TRBV4-1 and TRBJ2-3, with D maybe TRBD1 (6 bases). The CDR3 covers 15 residues. The germline V and J ends were trimmed by 2 bases and 2 bases, with 11 bases remaining between them. The germline V gene has CDR1 MGHRA and CDR2 YSYEKL. The CDR3 region is CASSQFRDNTDTQYF. The DNA for the CDR3 is TGCGCCAGCAGCCAATTTCGGGACAACACAGATACGCAGTATTTT.

The chain joins TRBV7-9 to TRBJ2-2; D is possibly TRBD2 (6 bases). The V gene's germline CDR1 is SEHNR and CDR2 FQNEAQ (reference sequence). The CDR3 contains 13 residues. Trimming removed 3 bases at V and 7 bases at J, with 9 bases between. The CDR3 loop is CASSFGGGGELFF. CDR3 nucleotides: TGTGCCAGCAGCTTCGGGGGAGGCGGGGAGCTGTTTTTT.

V and J are TRBV4-2 and TRBJ2-7; D remains unclear. V lost 5 bases and J lost 2, with 13 bases in between. The CDR3 covers 14 residues. In germline, CDR1 is LGHNA, CDR2 YNFKEQ. The CDR3 reads CASSLALPPYEQYF. The CDR3, as DNA: TGTGCCAGCAGCTTGGCTCTCCCCCCCTACGAGCAGTACTTC.

The chain joins TRBV27 to TRBJ2-7; the D gene is possibly TRBD2 (5 bases). Germline V CDR1 and CDR2: MNHEY, SMNVEV (reference sequence). V lost 8 bases, J lost 7 bases, and 27 bases lay in between. This CDR3 contains 16 residues. Written as DNA, the CDR3 is TGTGCCAGCGGGAATGGGCGGCGGGCTCACCCGGCTGAGCAGTACTTC. It encodes CASGNGRRAHPAEQYF.

This clone was seen more than once but under ten times. V gene TRBV27 combines with J gene TRBJ2-1, with 14 bases aligning to TRBD2. CDR1 is MNHEY and CDR2 is SMNVEV in the germline V gene (reference sequence). V was clipped by 2 bases and J by 11 bases; unmatched bases: 11. The CDR3 totals 17 residues. CDR3 amino acids: CASSLTRLAGGAMKQFF. The CDR3 bases are TGTGCCAGCAGTTTAACCCGACTAGCGGGAGGGGCAATGAAGCAGTTCTTC.

The chain combines TRBV6-1 with TRBJ2-1, with 9 nucleotides matching TRBD2. The CDR3 is 20 residues long. The V and J ends lost 1 base and 5 bases, in that order; junction bases with no gene match: 18. From germline, CDR1 is MNHNS and CDR2 SASEGT. This CDR3 reads CASSEGWAGGPEEEHNEQFF. DNA of the CDR3: TGTGCCAGCAGTGAAGGATGGGCGGGAGGGCCTGAGGAGGAGCACAATGAGCAGTTCTTC.

The V call is TRBV30, the J call TRBJ1-5; D may be TRBD1 (5 bases). Trimming left V 0 bases short and J 1 base short, with 25 bases between. The CDR3 is 20 residues long. Germline V CDR1 and CDR2: GTSNPN, SVGIG (reference sequence). The CDR3: CAWSVRGGRAPGRSNQPQHF. For the CDR3, the DNA is TGTGCCTGGAGTGTACGGGGAGGCAGGGCCCCTGGTAGGAGCAATCAGCCCCAGCATTTT.

The CDR3 region has the DNA TGTGCCAGCAGTTACGACAGGGGAGGGGAAGCTTTCTTT. This sequence encodes CASSYDRGGEAFF. The chain combines TRBV6-6 with TRBJ1-1, with 8 nucleotides matching TRBD1. V lost 2 bases to trimming and J lost 8 bases; unmatched junction nucleotides: 4. CDR3 length equals 13 residues. The germline CDR1 and CDR2 sequences are MNHNY and SVGAGI (reference sequence).

The chain joins TRBV4-3 to TRBJ2-3; 8 bases match TRBD2. The V gene end was trimmed by 0 bases and the J gene end by 0 bases; junction bases not matched to a gene: 5. Germline V lookup: CDR1 LGHNA, CDR2 YSLEER. This CDR3 has 17 amino acids. The CDR3 coding sequence is TGCGCCAGCAGCCAAGAGGTCGGGAGGGAGAGCACAGATACGCAGTATTTT. Encoded protein: CASSQEVGRESTDTQYF.

The chain carries TRBV7-2 and TRBJ2-1; TRBD1 matches 10 bases. After removal of 4 bases from V and 8 bases from J, the junction contained 11 bases not matched to a gene. Germline-derived CDR1 and CDR2 are SGHTA and FQGNSA. This CDR3 is 16 amino acids long. The chain's CDR3 is CASSSLTGGSDDEQFF. The CDR3 bases are TGTGCCAGCAGCTCCTTGACAGGGGGCTCTGACGATGAGCAGTTCTTC.

In this sample, this clone turned up a few times. V usage is TRBV19 and J usage is TRBJ2-1, with TRBD2 matching 9 bases. Looked up from germline, CDR1 is LNHDA and CDR2 is SQIVND (reference sequence). CDR3 length: 16 residues. Trimming removed 6 bases from V and 5 bases from J; junction bases left unmatched: 11. CDR3 sequence: CASSMAWTSEDNEQFF. The CDR3 DNA reads as TGTGCCAGTAGCATGGCCTGGACTAGCGAGGACAATGAGCAGTTCTTC.

The J gene is TRBJ2-4, the V gene TRBV9, with 8 bases matching TRBD1. This CDR3 region has 14 residues. V shed 4 bases and J 8 bases; nucleotides not matched to a gene: 8. Per the germline V gene, CDR1 is SGDLS and CDR2 is YYNGEE. This CDR3 is CASSTTDRVHIQYF. The CDR3 DNA sequence: TGTGCCAGCAGCACCACGGACAGGGTACACATTCAGTACTTC.

This clone occurred once. The chain links TRBV28 to TRBJ1-1; D ambiguous. The CDR3 sequence is 17 residues long. Germline CDR1 is MDHEN and CDR2 is SYDVKM. Trimming pared 7 bases from V and 0 bases from J, leaving 21 bases between. DNA for the CDR3: TGTGCCAGCATCGCCGAGGGAGCTTTTGTCATGAACACTGAAGCTTTCTTT. Protein: CASIAEGAFVMNTEAFF.

The chain is built from TRBV7-8 and TRBJ2-1; TRBD2 aligns across 12 bases. V gave up 3 bases and J gave up 0 bases; unmatched junction bases: 12. CDR1 and CDR2 from the germline V gene are SGHVS and FQNEAQ. The CDR3 runs to 20 residues. The CDR3 protein is CASSLGPGTSGRSSYNEQFF. In DNA form, the CDR3 reads TGTGCCAGCAGCTTGGGGCCGGGGACTAGCGGGCGGAGCTCCTACAATGAGCAGTTCTTC. The whole variable domain, filled in from reference TRBV7-8 and TRBJ2-1, reads GAGVSQSPRYKVAKRGQDVALRCDPISGHVSLFWYQQALGQGPEFLTYFQNEAQLDKSGLPSDRFFAERPEGSVSTLKIQRTQQEDSAVYLCASSLGPGTSGRSSYNEQFFGPGTRLTVL.

V gene TRBV28 combines with J gene TRBJ1-1; D is unresolved. V lost 6 bases and J lost 3, with 17 bases in between. The CDR3 loop spans 15 amino acids. Germline CDR1 and CDR2: MDHEN and SYDVKM. The CDR3 DNA follows: TGTGCCAGCAGCAAACCCGGGAACCACCACACTGAAGCTTTCTTT. This sequence encodes CASSKPGNHHTEAFF.

This clone was counted between two and nine times. The rearrangement links TRBV2 to TRBJ1-4; possibly TRBD1 for D (5 bases). V was trimmed by 2 bases and J by 3 bases, leaving 10 bases between them. Germline assignment: CDR1 SNHLY and CDR2 FYNNEI. The CDR3 length is 15 residues. Here the CDR3 reads CASSESRTSNEKLFF. The CDR3 nucleotides are TGTGCCAGCAGTGAAAGCAGGACATCTAATGAAAAACTGTTTTTT. Full variable domain (missing parts from reference TRBV2 and TRBJ1-4): EPEVTQTPSHQVTQMGQEVILRCVPISNHLYFYWYRQILGQKVEFLVSFYNNEISEKSEIFDDQFSVERPDGSNFTLKIRSTKLEDSAMYFCASSESRTSNEKLFFGSGTQLSVL.

This clone was seen a few times. The chain carries TRBV6-1 and TRBJ1-2; a possible D gene is TRBD1 (5 bases). V lost 8 bases and J lost 7, with 23 bases in between. The germline V gene encodes CDR1 MNHNS and CDR2 SASEGT. The CDR3 runs 15 residues. CDR3 sequence: CASLAWGRPQGGYTF. The CDR3, as DNA: TGTGCCAGCCTGGCCTGGGGCAGGCCTCAAGGTGGCTACACCTTC.

The rearrangement joins TRBV11-3 to TRBJ2-1; D call uncertain. There are 14 residues in the CDR3. V was cut by 0 bases and J by 3 bases, with 6 bases left in between. Germline V lookup: CDR1 SGHNT, CDR2 YENEEA. CDR3 nucleotide sequence: TGTGCCAGCAGCTTAGATCCCAACTACAATGAGCAGTTCTTC. The encoded protein is CASSLDPNYNEQFF.

V gene TRBV5-6 combines with J gene TRBJ2-6, with 8 bases lining up with TRBD1. V gave up 4 bases and J gave up 1 base; unmatched junction bases: 1. Per germline, CDR1 SGHDT and CDR2 YYEEEE. The CDR3 is 15 residues long. This CDR3 is CASSRQGSGANVLTF. In DNA, the CDR3 is TGTGCCAGCAGCCGACAGGGGTCTGGGGCCAACGTCCTGACTTTC.

This chain links TRBV28 with TRBJ1-3; D possibly corresponds to TRBD1 (6 bases). Germline lookup yields CDR1 MDHEN and CDR2 SYDVKM. The V gene lost 3 bases and the J gene lost 0 bases, with 15 bases spanning the gap. The CDR3 consists of 17 residues. CDR3 nucleotides: TGTGCCAGCAGTTTTCCTGGGGGCGCGGACTCTGGAAACACCATATATTTT. This encodes CASSFPGGADSGNTIYF.

CDR3 amino acids: CASSLFLAGGWNHEQYF. As DNA, the CDR3 is TGTGCCAGCAGCTTATTTCTAGCGGGAGGGTGGAACCACGAGCAGTACTTC. The J gene is TRBJ2-7, the V gene TRBV11-2, with TRBD2 identical over 12 bases. V gave up 2 bases and J gave up 5 bases; unmatched junction bases: 10. Germline V gives CDR1 SGHAT, CDR2 FQNNGV. There are 17 residues in the CDR3.

This rearrangement joins TRBV4-2 to TRBJ2-4; 8 bases fit TRBD2. The CDR3 sequence is 18 residues long. The V gene end was trimmed by 1 base and the J gene end by 2 bases; junction bases not matched to a gene: 10. Germline CDR1 is LGHNA and CDR2 is YNFKEQ. The CDR3 coding sequence is TGTGCCAGCAGCCAAGGGGTGGGGACTAGGGGCTCCAAAAACATTCAGTACTTC. Translation gives CASSQGVGTRGSKNIQYF.

There are a few counts of this clone. The rearrangement joins TRBV7-4 to TRBJ2-6; tentative D call: TRBD2 (5 bases). This CDR3 is built from 21 residues. Trimming pared 5 bases from V and 4 bases from J, leaving 30 bases between. Per the germline V gene, CDR1 is SGHVT and CDR2 is SQSDAQ. This CDR3 is CASSLKNTDPGIMIGANVLTF. DNA of the CDR3: TGTGCCAGCAGCCTTAAAAATACCGATCCCGGGATCATGATCGGGGCCAACGTCCTGACTTTC.

This chain uses TRBV4-3 with TRBJ1-2; maybe TRBD1 (6 bases). This CDR3 contains 15 residues. V lost 1 base and J 4 bases, leaving 13 bases between the germline ends. Per germline, CDR1 LGHNA and CDR2 YSLEER. CDR3 nucleotides: TGCGCCAGCAGCCAAGGGGGAGGGGGAGGCTATGGCTACACCTTC. It is translated as CASSQGGGGGYGYTF.

This chain connects TRBV4-1 to TRBJ2-1; D is unclear. V was cut by 3 bases and J by 5 bases, with 11 bases left in between. CDR3 size: 14 residues. Germline V gene sequence: CDR1 MGHRA, CDR2 YSYEKL. The CDR3 bases are TGCGCCAGCAGCCAGCACCGCGTAAACAATGAGCAGTTCTTC. It specifies CASSQHRVNNEQFF.

This chain connects TRBV30 to TRBJ2-5; 8 bases fit TRBD2. Losses at the gene ends were 1 base for V and 1 base for J; bases not matched to a gene: 8. The CDR3 has 16 amino acids. Germline V lookup: CDR1 GTSNPN, CDR2 SVGIG (reference sequence). CDR3 sequence: CAWSGEKLAVQETQYF. CDR3 DNA sequence: TGTGCCTGGAGTGGGGAAAAACTAGCGGTCCAAGAGACCCAGTACTTC.